The 30 T cell receptor beta chains below come from one sample, sequenced in a study of blood T cell repertoires in COVID-19. Using immunoSEQ multiplex PCR, the repertoire was profiled, and TCRdb retains in-frame clones only, with some absent. The repertoire holds nearly 95,000 clones, with over 75% as singletons. Input material: peripheral blood. These receptors originate from a human donor with acute or convalescent COVID-19. The donor label of this sample is uncertain.

This chain connects TRBV7-9 to TRBJ1-6, with 7 bases that match TRBD1. This CDR3 spans 17 amino acids. Trimming took 5 bases from V and 7 from J; bases not matched to a gene: 14. Germline V gene data show CDR1 as SEHNR and CDR2 as FQNEAQ (reference sequence). CDR3 nucleotides: TGTGCCAGCAGCCCGACGACACGGGACAGTGAGAATTCACCCCTCCACTTT. It translates to CASSPTTRDSENSPLHF.

As for this clone: The germline gene is not matched at one end of the junction; a read error may be the cause. This rearrangement joins TRBV5-6 to TRBJ1-6, with D possibly being TRBD1 (6 bases). Looked up from germline, CDR1 is SGHDT and CDR2 is YYEEEE. The CDR3 consists of 17 residues. The CDR3 bases are TGTGCCAGCAGCCGGGCGGGGGACACCTCCGATAATTCACCCCTCCACTTT. It specifies CASSRAGDTSDNSPLHF.

DNA of the CDR3: TGTGCCAGCAGCTCTAAGGGACAGGGGATAGATGGCTACACCTTC. It is translated as CASSSKGQGIDGYTF. V gene TRBV7-3 combines with J gene TRBJ1-2; 10 bases align to TRBD1. V trimming: 4 bases; J trimming: 6 bases; junction bases outside the gene matches: 8. This CDR3 is built from 15 residues. Per the germline V gene, CDR1 is SGHTA and CDR2 is FQGTGA.

The rearrangement uses TRBV5-1 and TRBJ2-7; TRBD1 matches at 9 bases. The CDR3 covers 17 residues. Germline V lookup: CDR1 SGHRS, CDR2 YFSETQ. V lost 3 bases, J lost 5 bases, and 15 bases stayed unmatched. DNA of the CDR3: TGCGCCAGCAGCTCCACGGGACAGGGACTCCCGCCTGACGAGCAGTACTTC. It specifies CASSSTGQGLPPDEQYF.

V and J are TRBV28 and TRBJ2-1, with a tentative D call TRBD1 (6 bases). Germline V CDR1 and CDR2: MDHEN, SYDVKM. V was cut by 3 bases and J by 7 bases, with 16 bases left in between. This CDR3 region has 15 residues. Here the CDR3 reads CASSFLRGGVNEQFF. In nucleotides, the CDR3 is TGTGCCAGCAGTTTCCTCAGGGGTGGGGTAAATGAGCAGTTCTTC.

V and J are TRBV19 and TRBJ1-1, with D perhaps matching TRBD1 (5 bases). Germline assignment: CDR1 LNHDA and CDR2 SQIVND (reference sequence). V lost 7 bases, J lost 3 bases, and 9 bases lay in between. The CDR3 is 12 residues long. CDR3 amino acids: CASKVGDTEAFF. As DNA, the CDR3 is TGTGCCAGTAAGGTAGGGGACACTGAAGCTTTCTTT.

This chain uses TRBV6-5 with TRBJ1-5; weak D call: TRBD1 (5 bases). Germline V CDR1 and CDR2: MNHEY, SVGAGI. The CDR3 is 12 residues long. The V end lost 6 bases, the J end lost 9 bases, and 12 bases lay between the germline ends. The CDR3 spells CASRHRLGPQHF. The CDR3 DNA sequence: TGTGCCAGCAGGCACAGGCTGGGGCCCCAGCATTTT.

Note on this clone: A read error may produce the germline difference seen at one junction end. The gene calls are TRBV7-8 and TRBJ2-7; D is possibly TRBD1 (6 bases). The CDR3 covers 11 residues. Germline V CDR1 and CDR2: SGHVS, FQNEAQ. The CDR3 reads CASSFYRDIHF. The CDR3 nucleotides are TGTGCCAGCAGCTTTTATCGGGACATCCACTTC. Combining the CDR3 with reference TRBV7-8 and TRBJ2-7 gives the whole variable domain GAGVSQSPRYKVAKRGQDVALRCDPISGHVSLFWYQQALGQGPEFLTYFQNEAQLDKSGLPSDRFFAERPEGSVSTLKIQRTQQEDSAVYLCASSFYRDIHFGPGTRLTVT.

The rearrangement joins TRBV2 to TRBJ2-2, with TRBD2 matching 7 bases. The CDR3 has 16 residues. From germline, CDR1 is SNHLY and CDR2 FYNNEI. The junction had 11 bases not matched to a gene; V was cut back by 2 bases and J by 8 bases. The CDR3 is CASSERLAVRWGELFF. CDR3 nucleotide sequence: TGTGCCAGCAGTGAACGGCTAGCGGTACGATGGGGGGAGCTGTTTTTT.

This clone was seen just once. The V gene is TRBV6-2 or TRBV6-3, the J gene TRBJ1-5, with 9 bases identical to TRBD1. After removal of 6 bases from V and 9 bases from J, the junction contained 12 bases not matched to a gene. Germline loops: CDR1 MNHEY, CDR2 SVGEGT. This CDR3 is built from 15 residues. The CDR3 nucleotides read TGTGCCAGCAGCCGCGGGACAGGGCAATCAGGGCCCCAGCATTTT. The encoded protein is CASSRGTGQSGPQHF.

The chain recombines TRBV7-9 with TRBJ2-5; TRBD1 aligns across 9 bases. Germline CDR1 reads SEHNR; CDR2 reads FQNEAQ (reference sequence). CDR3 size: 17 residues. V dropped 5 bases and J dropped 0; count of bases not matched to a gene: 10. The CDR3 DNA sequence: TGTGCCAGCAGCCCCGGACAGGGGCTCGCCAACCAAGAGACCCAGTACTTC. Its protein product is CASSPGQGLANQETQYF.

The genes are TRBV10-1 and TRBJ1-1; D is ambiguous. This CDR3 spans 13 amino acids. The ends were cut back, 2 bases at V and 7 bases at J, with 11 bases in the middle. CDR1 is WNHNN, CDR2 SYGVQD, per germline (reference sequence). CDR3 DNA sequence: TGCGCCAGCAGTGAGACATTGACAAGTGAAGCTTTCTTT. Translated: CASSETLTSEAFF.

The chain joins TRBV9 to TRBJ2-1; the match to TRBD1 covers 9 bases. Germline-derived CDR1 and CDR2 are SGDLS and YYNGEE. The CDR3 extends over 18 amino acids. Trimming at V came to 1 base and at J to 0 bases, leaving 8 bases not matched to a gene. CDR3 nucleotide sequence: TGTGCCAGCAGCGTACCCTCTCAGACAGGGGGCTCCTACAATGAGCAGTTCTTC. Encoded protein: CASSVPSQTGGSYNEQFF.

This chain joins TRBV9 and TRBJ1-3; TRBD1 is a possible D gene (5 bases). The germline gives CDR1 SGDLS, CDR2 YYNGEE. V lost 0 bases and J 0 bases, leaving 13 bases between the germline ends. The CDR3 consists of 17 residues. The CDR3 is CASSVAAGKISGNTIYF. CDR3 nucleotide sequence: TGTGCCAGCAGCGTAGCGGCAGGGAAGATCTCTGGAAACACCATATATTTT. Full variable domain (rest looked up from reference TRBV9 and TRBJ1-3): DSGVTQTPKHLITATGQRVTLRCSPRSGDLSVYWYQQSLDQGLQFLIQYYNGEERAKGNILERFSAQQFPDLHSELNLSSLELGDSALYFCASSVAAGKISGNTIYFGEGSWLTVV.

This rearrangement joins TRBV12-3 or TRBV12-4 to TRBJ1-1; possibly TRBD1 for D (6 bases). V dropped 5 bases and J dropped 5 bases, with 12 bases sitting between them. There are 13 residues in the CDR3. CDR3: CASSVQGSTEAFF. In DNA form, the CDR3 reads TGTGCCAGCAGTGTACAGGGTAGTACTGAAGCTTTCTTT.

The chain couples TRBV28 to TRBJ1-1; 8 bases agree with TRBD1. Germline-derived CDR1 and CDR2 are MDHEN and SYDVKM. V lost 5 bases to trimming and J lost 7 bases; unmatched junction nucleotides: 15. The CDR3 totals 16 residues. The CDR3 nucleotides are TGTGCCAGCAGTCTGGCCTTCGGACAGGGAGATTTTGAAGCTTTCTTT. Protein product: CASSLAFGQGDFEAFF.

V and J are TRBV5-8 and TRBJ2-7; 10 bases map to TRBD1. V dropped 4 bases and J dropped 2; count of bases not matched to a gene: 3. Germline V CDR1 and CDR2: SGHTS, YDEGEE. CDR3 length: 14 amino acids. This CDR3 reads CASSRGQGAYEQYF. The CDR3 DNA follows: TGTGCCAGCAGCCGTGGACAGGGGGCCTACGAGCAGTACTTC.

This chain uses TRBV9 with TRBJ1-6; D is uncertain. Trimming stripped 3 bases from V and 9 bases from J, with 16 bases between. CDR1 and CDR2 from the germline V gene are SGDLS and YYNGEE. The CDR3 contains 15 residues. As DNA, the CDR3 is TGTGCCAGCAGCGAAACAGTCTCCCTTGGTTCACCCCTCCACTTT. Its protein is CASSETVSLGSPLHF.

The V call is TRBV6-2 or TRBV6-3, the J call TRBJ2-1; possibly TRBD1 for D (6 bases). The CDR3 has 15 residues. Trimming cost V 6 bases and J 9 bases, with 21 bases left between them. CDR1 is MNHEY, CDR2 SVGEGT, per germline. CDR3 coding DNA: TGTGCCAGCAGCCCATCACAGGGTATGGGCAGTGAGCAGTTCTTC. Translation: CASSPSQGMGSEQFF.

The chain uses TRBV4-1 and TRBJ2-1, with 10 positions matching TRBD2. J gave up 5 bases and V 3 bases, and 7 bases lay outside the gene matches. Germline V gene lookup returns CDR1 MGHRA and CDR2 YSYEKL. The CDR3 runs 16 residues. DNA for the CDR3: TGCGCCAGCAGCCAGACGGGGACTAGCGTCCACAATGAGCAGTTCTTC. The encoded protein is CASSQTGTSVHNEQFF.

CDR3 residues: CAWSLGGSSYEQYF. In nucleotides, the CDR3 is TGTGCCTGGAGTCTGGGGGGGAGCTCCTACGAGCAGTACTTC. V is TRBV30 and J is TRBJ2-7, with 7 bases matching TRBD2. The CDR3 is 14 amino acids. Germline V gene data show CDR1 as GTSNPN and CDR2 as SVGIG (reference sequence). The V gene end was trimmed by 2 bases and the J gene end by 0 bases; junction bases not matched to a gene: 4.

The CDR3 DNA follows: TGTGCCAGTGGGGGGGTGACCAACTATGGCTACACCTTC. As protein: CASGGVTNYGYTF. The chain carries TRBV10-3 and TRBJ1-2; tentatively, D is TRBD1 (5 bases). The germline gives CDR1 ENHRY, CDR2 SYGVKD. The CDR3 sequence is 13 residues long. With 10 bases removed from V and 2 bases from J, the gap between germline ends came to 14 bases.

The V call is TRBV27, the J call TRBJ2-7; perhaps TRBD1 as D (5 bases). V was clipped by 5 bases and J by 2 bases, with 16 bases between them. Germline loops: CDR1 MNHEY, CDR2 SMNVEV (reference sequence). This CDR3 spans 15 amino acids. CDR3 sequence reads: CASSPYGHQPYEQYF. In DNA form, the CDR3 reads TGTGCCAGCAGTCCTTATGGACACCAACCCTACGAGCAGTACTTC.

J is TRBJ2-5 and V is TRBV27, with 12 bases fitting TRBD2. CDR3 size: 14 residues. The V gene end was trimmed by 5 bases and the J gene end by 2 bases; junction bases not matched to a gene: 0. Germline V gene lookup returns CDR1 MNHEY and CDR2 SMNVEV (reference sequence). CDR3 sequence: CASSLAGGQETQYF. The CDR3 bases are TGTGCCAGCAGTCTAGCGGGGGGGCAAGAGACCCAGTACTTC.

This chain links TRBV18 with TRBJ2-6; tentatively, D is TRBD1 (6 bases). V gave up 3 bases and J gave up 0 bases, with 18 bases separating them. Per germline, CDR1 KGHSH and CDR2 LQKENI. CDR3 size: 19 residues. The CDR3 DNA reads TGTGCCAGCTCACCGAGGCTGGTACAGGGTTCCTCTGGGGCCAACGTCCTGACTTTC. Residues: CASSPRLVQGSSGANVLTF.

This clone was recorded once. The rearrangement links TRBV19 to TRBJ1-5; the D is unclear. The CDR3 contains 12 residues. CDR1 LNHDA and CDR2 SQIVND come from the germline V gene (reference sequence). V gave up 7 bases and J gave up 4 bases, with 8 bases separating them. The CDR3 coding sequence is TGTGCCAGTACCCGGAGGAATCAGCCCCAGCATTTT. Translating gives CASTRRNQPQHF.

The V and J genes are TRBV7-9 and TRBJ2-7; D remains ambiguous. Trimming left V 2 bases short and J 4 bases short, with 6 bases between. This CDR3 is built from 12 residues. In germline, CDR1 is SEHNR, CDR2 FQNEAQ (reference sequence). In nucleotides, the CDR3 is TGTGCCAGCAGCTTATCAGTTTACGAGCAGTACTTC. Its translation: CASSLSVYEQYF.

The chain links TRBV5-4 to TRBJ2-2; D is ambiguous. The germline V gene has CDR1 SGHNT and CDR2 YYREEE (reference sequence). CDR3 length: 13 residues. Trimming removed 3 bases from V and 0 bases from J, with 3 bases in between. In DNA, the CDR3 is TGTGCCAGCAGCTACACGAACACCGGGGAGCTGTTTTTT. It yields the protein CASSYTNTGELFF.

This clone came up once. This chain joins TRBV15 and TRBJ2-5; D may be TRBD2 (5 bases). V was trimmed by 6 bases and J by 5 bases, leaving 13 bases between them. This CDR3 region has 13 residues. From germline, CDR1 is LNHNV and CDR2 YYDKDF (reference sequence). The CDR3: CATRRGEEETQYF. The CDR3 nucleotides are TGTGCCACCAGACGGGGAGAGGAGGAGACCCAGTACTTC.

V and J are TRBV5-1 and TRBJ2-1; 11 bases agree with TRBD1. Per germline, CDR1 SGHRS and CDR2 YFSETQ. Trimming removed 4 bases from V and 2 bases from J; junction bases left unmatched: 2. CDR3 length: 15 amino acids. The CDR3 loop reads CASSPGQGAYNEQFF. For the CDR3, the DNA is TGCGCCAGCAGCCCGGGACAGGGGGCCTACAATGAGCAGTTCTTC.